One and the same sample provided the 17 T cell receptor beta chains below, sequenced in a study of blood T cell repertoires in COVID-19. Some clones are missing from TCRdb's copy, which holds only in-frame ones; the method was immunoSEQ multiplex PCR. The data show about 150,000 clones, roughly four fifths seen once. Sequenced: peripheral blood. These receptors were obtained from a woman aged 55-75 years with acute or convalescent COVID-19.

The gene calls are TRBV28 and TRBJ2-5; 8 nucleotides line up with TRBD1. The CDR3 has 17 amino acids. J lost 0 bases, V lost 6 bases, and 12 bases had no gene match. The germline gives CDR1 MDHEN, CDR2 SYDVKM. CDR3 sequence: CASSQDRAAKYQETQYF. CDR3 DNA: TGTGCCAGCAGCCAGGACAGGGCCGCGAAGTACCAAGAGACCCAGTACTTC.

The V gene is TRBV10-2, the J gene TRBJ2-5; 11 bases are a match to TRBD2. The CDR3 runs 16 residues. The V segment lost 6 bases and the J segment 3 bases; nucleotides outside the gene matches: 9. Germline lookup yields CDR1 WSHSY and CDR2 SAAADI. This CDR3 reads CASSDSGGARKETQYF. The DNA of the CDR3 is TGCGCCAGCAGCGATAGCGGGGGGGCCCGGAAAGAGACCCAGTACTTC.

This rearrangement joins TRBV6-5 to TRBJ2-7; D unresolved. The ends were cut back, 8 bases at V and 3 bases at J, with 14 bases in the middle. Germline CDR1 is MNHEY and CDR2 is SVGAGI. The length of the CDR3 is 13 residues. CDR3 sequence (DNA): TGTGCCAGCCTCTCGAGGCTAAACTACGAGCAGTACGTC. Translated: CASLSRLNYEQYV.

J is TRBJ2-1 and V is TRBV3-1 (or the pseudogene TRBV3-2); 9 bases fit TRBD2. Germline lookup yields CDR1 LGHDT and CDR2 YNNKEL (reference sequence). Losses at the gene ends were 0 bases for V and 4 bases for J; bases not matched to a gene: 4. The CDR3 is 16 residues long. This CDR3 is CASSQEASGVYNEQFF. DNA of the CDR3: TGTGCCAGCAGCCAAGAAGCTAGCGGGGTTTACAATGAGCAGTTCTTC.

Of note for this clone: Other DNA sequences within the sample encode an identical CDR3. The CDR3 region has the DNA TGTGCCAGCAGTGAATTGGCGGGGGGAACAGATACGCAGTATTTT. Translating gives CASSELAGGTDTQYF. This sequence joins TRBV2 and TRBJ2-3; 8 nucleotides match TRBD2. Germline loops: CDR1 SNHLY, CDR2 FYNNEI. The CDR3 has 15 residues. J lost 3 bases, V lost 2 bases, and 4 bases had no gene match.

This chain links TRBV6-2 or TRBV6-3 with TRBJ2-7; D is possibly TRBD2 (5 bases). V lost 5 bases and J 0 bases, leaving 11 bases between the germline ends. This CDR3 contains 14 residues. Germline CDR1 MNHEY, CDR2 SVGEGT. The CDR3 here is CASSGVRDSYEQYV. For the CDR3, the DNA is TGTGCCAGCAGTGGGGTGAGGGACTCCTACGAGCAGTACGTC.

This clone appeared a few times. CDR3: CASRTSGSNNEQFF. CDR3 nucleotides: TGCGCCAGCAGAACCTCCGGGTCGAACAATGAGCAGTTCTTC. The rearrangement uses TRBV5-1 and TRBJ2-1; D gene uncertain. The V gene lost 5 bases and the J gene lost 5 bases, with 14 bases spanning the gap. The CDR3 consists of 14 residues. Germline V gene data show CDR1 as SGHRS and CDR2 as YFSETQ.

The chain is built from TRBV19 and TRBJ2-2; D might be TRBD2 (5 bases). Germline V gene sequence: CDR1 LNHDA, CDR2 SQIVND (reference sequence). The CDR3 runs 15 residues. Trimming cost V 4 bases and J 4 bases, with 13 bases left between them. CDR3 region: CASSRGSMSTGELFF. CDR3 DNA: TGTGCCAGTAGTAGAGGGAGCATGAGCACCGGGGAGCTGTTTTTT.

V is TRBV18 and J is TRBJ1-4, with 10 nucleotides matching TRBD1. Looked up from germline, CDR1 is KGHSH and CDR2 is LQKENI. The CDR3 contains 14 residues. After removal of 5 bases from V and 8 bases from J, the junction contained 5 bases not matched to a gene. The CDR3 region has the DNA TGTGCCAGCTCAGGACAGGGGGAGTACGAAAAACTGTTTTTT. Protein sequence: CASSGQGEYEKLFF.

The chain combines TRBV2 with TRBJ1-4; D uncertain. From germline, CDR1 is SNHLY and CDR2 FYNNEI. CDR3 size: 16 residues. The germline V and J ends were trimmed by 8 bases and 5 bases, with 21 bases remaining between them. CDR3 protein: CASQEGDGFGNEKLFF. The CDR3 nucleotides are TGTGCCAGCCAGGAGGGTGACGGGTTTGGAAATGAAAAACTGTTTTTT.

The rearrangement joins TRBV2 to TRBJ1-1; 7 bases fit TRBD1. CDR1 and CDR2 (germline): SNHLY, FYNNEI. V shed 6 bases, J shed 3 bases, and the junction held 7 bases outside the gene matches. This CDR3 is 14 amino acids long. As DNA, the CDR3 is TGTGCCAGCAGCAGGGGGACTGGGTACACTGAAGCTTTCTTT. This gives the protein CASSRGTGYTEAFF.

The table lists this clone with a few counts. The chain joins TRBV10-3 to TRBJ2-1; D not resolved. Trimming took 3 bases from V and 7 from J, leaving 10 bases between them. Per the germline V gene, CDR1 is ENHRY and CDR2 is SYGVKD. The CDR3 is made up of 13 amino acids. The CDR3 is CAISDRLRNEQFF. As DNA, the CDR3 is TGTGCCATCAGTGACCGACTTAGGAATGAGCAGTTCTTC.

The chain has TRBV5-4 and TRBJ2-3, with 8 bases lining up with TRBD2. Germline CDR1 SGHNT, CDR2 YYREEE (reference sequence). The CDR3 length is 15 residues. V lost 4 bases to trimming and J lost 3 bases; unmatched junction nucleotides: 7. The CDR3 loop is CASSGGAGGTDTQYF. CDR3 sequence (DNA): TGTGCCAGCAGCGGCGGGGCGGGAGGAACAGATACGCAGTATTTT.

This sequence joins TRBV5-4 and TRBJ2-3, with a tentative D call TRBD2 (6 bases). The CDR3 covers 15 residues. Trimming took 0 bases from V and 4 from J, leaving 12 bases between them. The V gene's germline CDR1 is SGHNT and CDR2 YYREEE (reference sequence). The CDR3 region has the DNA TGTGCCAGCAGCTTGGAAATAGCGGCCCCAGATACGCAGTATTTT. It is translated as CASSLEIAAPDTQYF.

V and J are TRBV6-5 and TRBJ2-3; 10 bases match TRBD2. CDR3 length equals 14 residues. Germline-derived CDR1 and CDR2 are MNHEY and SVGAGI. V trimming: 6 bases; J trimming: 4 bases; junction bases outside the gene matches: 4. In DNA, the CDR3 is TGTGCCAGCAGGATGAGCGGGGGGGCAGATACGCAGTATTTT. Its protein product is CASRMSGGADTQYF.

This sequence joins TRBV19 and TRBJ2-1; TRBD2 aligns across 10 bases. This CDR3 comprises 16 residues. Per the germline V gene, CDR1 is LNHDA and CDR2 is SQIVND (reference sequence). The V segment lost 0 bases and the J segment 7 bases; nucleotides outside the gene matches: 6. CDR3 DNA: TGTGCCAGTAGTATAGAGGGAGCGGGGGGGCGAAATGAGCAGTTCTTC. Translating gives CASSIEGAGGRNEQFF.

The rearrangement links TRBV9 to TRBJ2-1; 14 positions agree with TRBD2. The CDR3 runs 17 residues. The germline V gene encodes CDR1 SGDLS and CDR2 YYNGEE. Trimming took 0 bases from V and 8 from J; bases not matched to a gene: 7. CDR3 coding DNA: TGTGCCAGCAGCGTAGCTTCGACTAGCGGGGGGGCATATGAGCAGTTCTTC. The encoded protein is CASSVASTSGGAYEQFF.